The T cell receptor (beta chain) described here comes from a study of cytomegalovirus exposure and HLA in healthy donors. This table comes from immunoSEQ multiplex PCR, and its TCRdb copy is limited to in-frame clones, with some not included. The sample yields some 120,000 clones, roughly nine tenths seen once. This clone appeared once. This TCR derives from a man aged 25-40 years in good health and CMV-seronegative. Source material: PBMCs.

The chain's CDR3 is CASSLQGLTGGLLHEQYF. As DNA, the CDR3 is TGTGCCAGCTCACTCCAGGGGCTCACAGGGGGTCTTTTGCACGAGCAGTACTTC. The chain recombines TRBV18 with TRBJ2-7, with TRBD1 matching over 8 bases. CDR3 length equals 18 residues. The germline V gene encodes CDR1 KGHSH and CDR2 LQKENI. After removal of 4 bases from V and 5 bases from J, the junction contained 19 bases not matched to a gene.